This T cell receptor beta chain comes out of a study of PD-1 blockade in classical Hodgkin lymphoma. General study results and limits: Patients with a complete response exhibited baseline diversity comparable to newly diagnosed patients.

The method was immunoSEQ multiplex PCR; TCRdb's version includes in-frame clones alone and lacks a portion of them. Of tens of thousands of clones in the sample, 70% to 90% were seen once. The CDR3 contains 13 residues. The germline CDR1 and CDR2 sequences are SGHRS and YFSETQ. The ends lost 4 bases at V and 5 bases at J; junction bases unmatched: 5. All the patients suffered relapse after autologous stem cell transplantation, and brentuximab vedotin exposure differed. Details on this clone: The antigen remains undetermined.

The chain links TRBV5-1 to TRBJ2-7; 8 bases match TRBD1. Material: peripheral blood mononuclear cells (PBMCs), obtained before the second cycle of nivolumab. This receptor was obtained from a human donor with classical Hodgkin lymphoma. This CDR3 reads CASSPWTGNEQYF. The CDR3 DNA sequence: TGCGCCAGCAGCCCCTGGACAGGGAACGAGCAGTACTTC.